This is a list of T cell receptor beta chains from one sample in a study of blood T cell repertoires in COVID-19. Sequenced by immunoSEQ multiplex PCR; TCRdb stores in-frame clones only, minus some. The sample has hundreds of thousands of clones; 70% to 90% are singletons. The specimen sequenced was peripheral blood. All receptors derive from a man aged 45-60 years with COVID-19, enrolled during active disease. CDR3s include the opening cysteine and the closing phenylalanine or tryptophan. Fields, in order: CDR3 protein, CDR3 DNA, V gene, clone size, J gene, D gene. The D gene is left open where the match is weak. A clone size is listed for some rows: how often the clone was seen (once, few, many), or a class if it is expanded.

CDR3 protein: CASSFGSLYEQYF; CDR3 DNA: TGTGCCAGCAGCTTCGGGTCCTTATACGAGCAGTACTTC; V gene: TRBV6-5; clone size: few; J gene: TRBJ2-7; D gene: NA
CDR3 protein: CASSLRLNYGYTF; CDR3 DNA: TGTGCCAGCAGTTTGAGGTTGAACTATGGCTACACCTTC; V gene: TRBV28; clone size: NA; J gene: TRBJ1-2; D gene: NA
CDR3 protein: CASSGGTSDYNEQFF; CDR3 DNA: TGTGCCAGCAGCGGGGGGACTAGCGACTACAATGAGCAGTTCTTC; V gene: TRBV9; clone size: NA; J gene: TRBJ2-1; D gene: TRBD2
CDR3 protein: CASSLATGPSGGEKLFF; CDR3 DNA: TGCGCCAGCAGCTTGGCCACGGGCCCTTCAGGGGGTGAAAAACTGTTTTTT; V gene: TRBV5-1; clone size: NA; J gene: TRBJ1-4; D gene: TRBD1
CDR3 protein: CASSLQGGNSPLHF; CDR3 DNA: TGTGCCAGCAGCTTGCAGGGAGGCAATTCACCCCTCCACTTT; V gene: TRBV7-9; clone size: NA; J gene: TRBJ1-6; D gene: NA
CDR3 protein: CASSLVRAETQYF; CDR3 DNA: TGTGCCAGCAGCTTAGTTCGCGCAGAGACCCAGTACTTC; V gene: TRBV7-9; clone size: NA; J gene: TRBJ2-5; D gene: NA
CDR3 protein: CASSFQALNEKLFF; CDR3 DNA: TGTGCCAGCAGTTTCCAAGCCCTTAATGAAAAACTGTTTTTT; V gene: TRBV27; clone size: NA; J gene: TRBJ1-4; D gene: NA
CDR3 protein: CASSIEPGLPNQPQHF; CDR3 DNA: TGTGCCAGTAGTATAGAGCCAGGACTCCCCAATCAGCCCCAGCATTTT; V gene: TRBV19; clone size: NA; J gene: TRBJ1-5; D gene: NA
CDR3 protein: CASSLSRGTDTQYF; CDR3 DNA: TGTGCCAGCAGCCTTAGTCGGGGGACAGATACGCAGTATTTT; V gene: TRBV6-4; clone size: NA; J gene: TRBJ2-3; D gene: NA
CDR3 protein: CASSGGTYEQYF; CDR3 DNA: TGCGCCAGCAGCGGAGGAACCTACGAGCAGTACTTC; V gene: TRBV5-1; clone size: NA; J gene: TRBJ2-7; D gene: NA
CDR3 protein: CASTIEPRAGGPYEQFF; CDR3 DNA: TGTGCCAGCACCATCGAACCCCGGGCGGGGGGGCCCTATGAGCAGTTCTTC; V gene: TRBV13; clone size: NA; J gene: TRBJ2-1; D gene: TRBD2
CDR3 protein: CASSFLRQVNSNQPQHF; CDR3 DNA: TGTGCCAGCAGTTTTCTCCGACAGGTTAATAGCAATCAGCCCCAGCATTTT; V gene: TRBV28; clone size: NA; J gene: TRBJ1-5; D gene: NA
CDR3 protein: CASSLLGTESTGELFF; CDR3 DNA: TGCGCCAGCAGCTTGTTAGGGACTGAAAGCACCGGGGAGCTGTTTTTT; V gene: TRBV5-1; clone size: NA; J gene: TRBJ2-2; D gene: NA
CDR3 protein: CASINWGGSEAFF; CDR3 DNA: TGTGCCAGTATCAACTGGGGGGGGTCCGAAGCTTTCTTT; V gene: TRBV19; clone size: NA; J gene: TRBJ1-1; D gene: NA
CDR3 protein: CASSTSQDTQYF; CDR3 DNA: TGTGCCAGCAGCACAAGTCAGGATACGCAGTATTTT; V gene: TRBV5-4; clone size: NA; J gene: TRBJ2-3; D gene: NA
CDR3 protein: CASTDPGGVEQYF; CDR3 DNA: TGCGCCAGCACAGACCCCGGGGGAGTAGAGCAGTACTTC; V gene: TRBV5-1; clone size: NA; J gene: TRBJ2-7; D gene: NA
CDR3 protein: CASSVDSGEQYF; CDR3 DNA: TGTGCCAGCAGCGTAGATAGCGGCGAGCAGTACTTC; V gene: TRBV9; clone size: few; J gene: TRBJ2-7; D gene: NA
CDR3 protein: CASSPRQGPSYEQYF; CDR3 DNA: TGTGCCAGCAGCCCGCGACAGGGGCCATCCTACGAGCAGTACTTC; V gene: TRBV7-9; clone size: NA; J gene: TRBJ2-7; D gene: TRBD1
CDR3 protein: CASSQRTGKNTEAFF; CDR3 DNA: TGTGCCAGCAGCCAAAGGACAGGCAAGAACACTGAAGCTTTCTTT; V gene: TRBV7-3; clone size: NA; J gene: TRBJ1-1; D gene: TRBD1
CDR3 protein: CASSPTQGGGAFHEQYF; CDR3 DNA: TGTGCCAGCAGTCCCACCCAGGGCGGGGGGGCCTTCCACGAGCAGTACTTC; V gene: TRBV6-6; clone size: once; J gene: TRBJ2-7; D gene: TRBD2
CDR3 protein: CASRGGLGTYNEQFF; CDR3 DNA: TGTGCCAGCAGGGGGGGTCTTGGCACCTACAATGAGCAGTTCTTC; V gene: TRBV6-5; clone size: NA; J gene: TRBJ2-1; D gene: NA
CDR3 protein: CASSQDLRAGGNTIYF; CDR3 DNA: TGTGCCAGCAGCCAAGATTTGAGGGCCGGCGGAAACACCATATATTTT; V gene: TRBV4-2; clone size: NA; J gene: TRBJ1-3; D gene: NA
CDR3 protein: CASSLVSSGYEQYF; CDR3 DNA: TGTGCCAGCAGCTTAGTTTCTAGTGGCTACGAGCAGTACTTC; V gene: TRBV7-2; clone size: NA; J gene: TRBJ2-7; D gene: NA
CDR3 protein: CASGADRSTDTQYF; CDR3 DNA: TGTGCCAGCGGGGCGGACCGGAGCACAGATACGCAGTATTTT; V gene: TRBV4-2; clone size: NA; J gene: TRBJ2-3; D gene: NA
CDR3 protein: CATSDAQTFPGGVNEQFF; CDR3 DNA: TGTGCCACCAGTGACGCTCAGACCTTCCCAGGAGGGGTCAATGAGCAGTTCTTC; V gene: TRBV24-1; clone size: NA; J gene: TRBJ2-1; D gene: NA
CDR3 protein: CASSGRDRGRVGEQFF; CDR3 DNA: TGTGCCAGCAGCGGTCGGGACAGGGGGCGAGTAGGTGAGCAGTTCTTC; V gene: TRBV9; clone size: NA; J gene: TRBJ2-1; D gene: TRBD1
CDR3 protein: CASSLVMGALPTGELFF; CDR3 DNA: TGCGCCAGCAGCCTGGTTATGGGGGCCCTCCCCACCGGGGAGCTGTTTTTT; V gene: TRBV5-1; clone size: once; J gene: TRBJ2-2; D gene: NA
CDR3 protein: CASSFQGDTHRNGYTF; CDR3 DNA: TGCGCCAGCAGCTTCCAAGGTGACACCCACCGGAATGGCTACACCTTC; V gene: TRBV5-1; clone size: NA; J gene: TRBJ1-2; D gene: NA
CDR3 protein: CASSQGRGEKLFF; CDR3 DNA: TGCGCCAGCAGCCAAGGACGGGGGGAAAAACTGTTTTTT; V gene: TRBV4-3; clone size: NA; J gene: TRBJ1-4; D gene: NA
CDR3 protein: CASSGRLAGGISTDTQYF; CDR3 DNA: TGCGCCAGCAGTGGACGACTAGCGGGGGGCATCAGCACAGATACGCAGTATTTT; V gene: TRBV10-2; clone size: NA; J gene: TRBJ2-3; D gene: TRBD2
CDR3 protein: CASRRERTSGYEQYF; CDR3 DNA: TGCGCCAGCAGAAGGGAAAGGACTAGCGGGTACGAGCAGTACTTC; V gene: TRBV10-1; clone size: once; J gene: TRBJ2-7; D gene: TRBD2
CDR3 protein: CASSKTSAKETQYF; CDR3 DNA: TGTGCCAGCAGTAAGACTAGCGCCAAAGAGACCCAGTACTTC; V gene: TRBV2; clone size: NA; J gene: TRBJ2-5; D gene: TRBD2
CDR3 protein: CASSPLRSGANVLTF; CDR3 DNA: TGTGCCAGCAGCCCACTTCGATCTGGGGCCAACGTCCTGACTTTC; V gene: TRBV7-6; clone size: NA; J gene: TRBJ2-6; D gene: NA
CDR3 protein: CASSQEEALPLGYTF; CDR3 DNA: TGCGCCAGCAGCCAAGAAGAGGCCTTGCCTTTGGGCTACACCTTC; V gene: TRBV4-3; clone size: NA; J gene: TRBJ1-2; D gene: NA
CDR3 protein: CASSQTGQDSSTDTQYF; CDR3 DNA: TGCGCCAGCAGTCAAACAGGGCAGGACAGTAGCACAGATACGCAGTATTTT; V gene: TRBV4-1; clone size: NA; J gene: TRBJ2-3; D gene: NA
CDR3 protein: CASSLSEGEQFF; CDR3 DNA: TGTGCCAGCAGCCTCTCGGAGGGTGAGCAGTTCTTC; V gene: TRBV7-6; clone size: NA; J gene: TRBJ2-1; D gene: NA
CDR3 protein: CASSDSSGRASDTQYF; CDR3 DNA: TGCGCCAGCAGTGATAGTAGCGGGAGGGCCTCAGATACGCAGTATTTT; V gene: TRBV10-1; clone size: NA; J gene: TRBJ2-3; D gene: TRBD2
CDR3 protein: CASSSIDRNTEAFF; CDR3 DNA: TGTGCCAGCAGCTCGATAGACAGAAACACTGAAGCTTTCTTT; V gene: TRBV11-2; clone size: NA; J gene: TRBJ1-1; D gene: NA
CDR3 protein: CASSQDSGGRDSPLHF; CDR3 DNA: TGCGCCAGCAGCCAAGATAGCGGGGGTAGGGATTCACCCCTCCACTTT; V gene: TRBV4-3; clone size: NA; J gene: TRBJ1-6; D gene: NA
CDR3 protein: CASSTSGRRETQYF; CDR3 DNA: TGTGCCAGTAGTACTAGCGGGAGGCGTGAGACCCAGTACTTC; V gene: TRBV19; clone size: few; J gene: TRBJ2-5; D gene: TRBD2
CDR3 protein: CAWSGRAGIVSPLHF; CDR3 DNA: TGTGCCTGGAGTGGCAGGGCAGGGATTGTTTCACCCCTCCACTTT; V gene: TRBV30; clone size: NA; J gene: TRBJ1-6; D gene: NA
CDR3 protein: CASSLATVTTEAFF; CDR3 DNA: TGTGCCAGCAGCTTAGCGACAGTAACCACTGAAGCTTTCTTT; V gene: TRBV7-8; clone size: NA; J gene: TRBJ1-1; D gene: NA
CDR3 protein: CASSPQQATGELFF; CDR3 DNA: TGTGCCAGCTCACCACAACAGGCCACCGGGGAGCTGTTTTTT; V gene: TRBV18; clone size: NA; J gene: TRBJ2-2; D gene: NA
CDR3 protein: CASSYDREYYGYTF; CDR3 DNA: TGTGCCAGCAGTTACGACAGGGAGTATTATGGCTACACCTTC; V gene: TRBV6-2/TRBV6-3; clone size: NA; J gene: TRBJ1-2; D gene: TRBD1
CDR3 protein: CASSPGQMSSYEQYF; CDR3 DNA: TGTGCCAGCAGCCCCGGACAGATGAGCTCCTACGAGCAGTACTTC; V gene: TRBV5-4; clone size: NA; J gene: TRBJ2-7; D gene: NA
CDR3 protein: CASSQELAGTDTQYF; CDR3 DNA: TGCGCCAGCAGCCAAGAACTAGCGGGGACAGATACGCAGTATTTT; V gene: TRBV4-3; clone size: NA; J gene: TRBJ2-3; D gene: TRBD2
CDR3 protein: CASSTGQRSTYEQYF; CDR3 DNA: TGTGCCAGCAGCACAGGACAGAGATCAACCTACGAGCAGTACTTC; V gene: TRBV7-9; clone size: NA; J gene: TRBJ2-7; D gene: NA
CDR3 protein: CASSPGGDQPQHF; CDR3 DNA: TGTGCCAGCAGTCCAGGGGGCGATCAGCCCCAGCATTTT; V gene: TRBV2; clone size: NA; J gene: TRBJ1-5; D gene: TRBD1
CDR3 protein: CASSSSGQPTGELFF; CDR3 DNA: TGTGCCAGCAGTTCGTCGGGACAACCCACCGGGGAGCTGTTTTTT; V gene: TRBV28; clone size: once; J gene: TRBJ2-2; D gene: NA
CDR3 protein: CASSLYGRSSYEQYF; CDR3 DNA: TGTGCCAGCAGCTTGTATGGGAGGAGCTCCTACGAGCAGTACTTC; V gene: TRBV5-4; clone size: NA; J gene: TRBJ2-7; D gene: NA
CDR3 protein: CAWSVGGADEQYF; CDR3 DNA: TGTGCCTGGAGTGTTGGGGGGGCTGACGAGCAGTACTTC; V gene: TRBV30; clone size: NA; J gene: TRBJ2-7; D gene: NA
CDR3 protein: CASSTPGWGYTF; CDR3 DNA: TGTGCCAGCAGTACTCCAGGGTGGGGCTACACCTTC; V gene: TRBV27; clone size: NA; J gene: TRBJ1-2; D gene: NA
CDR3 protein: CASSLRETGGTKNIQYF; CDR3 DNA: TGTGCCAGCAGCTTAAGAGAAACAGGGGGAACCAAAAACATTCAGTACTTC; V gene: TRBV11-2; clone size: NA; J gene: TRBJ2-4; D gene: TRBD1
CDR3 protein: CASRGHGNTIYF; CDR3 DNA: TGTGCCAGCAGGGGACATGGAAACACCATATATTTT; V gene: TRBV6-5; clone size: NA; J gene: TRBJ1-3; D gene: NA
CDR3 protein: CATSDPGDSTDTQYF; CDR3 DNA: TGTGCCACCAGTGACCCAGGGGATAGCACAGATACGCAGTATTTT; V gene: TRBV24-1; clone size: NA; J gene: TRBJ2-3; D gene: NA
CDR3 protein: CASSPLRGMAGERNEQFF; CDR3 DNA: TGTGCCAGCAGCCCCCTCCGGGGTATGGCGGGAGAGAGGAATGAGCAGTTCTTC; V gene: TRBV7-9; clone size: NA; J gene: TRBJ2-1; D gene: TRBD2
CDR3 protein: CASSVRDQTNEKLFF; CDR3 DNA: TGTGCCAGCAGCGTGCGGGATCAGACTAATGAAAAACTGTTTTTT; V gene: TRBV9; clone size: NA; J gene: TRBJ1-4; D gene: NA
CDR3 protein: CASSPREGQGYEQYF; CDR3 DNA: TGCGCCAGCAGCCCCCGGGAGGGACAGGGCTACGAGCAGTACTTC; V gene: TRBV4-1; clone size: once; J gene: TRBJ2-7; D gene: NA
CDR3 protein: CASSFQRGDIEQFF; CDR3 DNA: TGTGCCAGCAGCTTTCAGCGGGGGGATATTGAGCAGTTCTTC; V gene: TRBV7-8; clone size: NA; J gene: TRBJ2-1; D gene: TRBD2
CDR3 protein: CASSPGQGISYEQYF; CDR3 DNA: TGTGCCAGCTCACCAGGACAGGGGATCTCCTACGAGCAGTACTTC; V gene: TRBV18; clone size: NA; J gene: TRBJ2-7; D gene: TRBD1